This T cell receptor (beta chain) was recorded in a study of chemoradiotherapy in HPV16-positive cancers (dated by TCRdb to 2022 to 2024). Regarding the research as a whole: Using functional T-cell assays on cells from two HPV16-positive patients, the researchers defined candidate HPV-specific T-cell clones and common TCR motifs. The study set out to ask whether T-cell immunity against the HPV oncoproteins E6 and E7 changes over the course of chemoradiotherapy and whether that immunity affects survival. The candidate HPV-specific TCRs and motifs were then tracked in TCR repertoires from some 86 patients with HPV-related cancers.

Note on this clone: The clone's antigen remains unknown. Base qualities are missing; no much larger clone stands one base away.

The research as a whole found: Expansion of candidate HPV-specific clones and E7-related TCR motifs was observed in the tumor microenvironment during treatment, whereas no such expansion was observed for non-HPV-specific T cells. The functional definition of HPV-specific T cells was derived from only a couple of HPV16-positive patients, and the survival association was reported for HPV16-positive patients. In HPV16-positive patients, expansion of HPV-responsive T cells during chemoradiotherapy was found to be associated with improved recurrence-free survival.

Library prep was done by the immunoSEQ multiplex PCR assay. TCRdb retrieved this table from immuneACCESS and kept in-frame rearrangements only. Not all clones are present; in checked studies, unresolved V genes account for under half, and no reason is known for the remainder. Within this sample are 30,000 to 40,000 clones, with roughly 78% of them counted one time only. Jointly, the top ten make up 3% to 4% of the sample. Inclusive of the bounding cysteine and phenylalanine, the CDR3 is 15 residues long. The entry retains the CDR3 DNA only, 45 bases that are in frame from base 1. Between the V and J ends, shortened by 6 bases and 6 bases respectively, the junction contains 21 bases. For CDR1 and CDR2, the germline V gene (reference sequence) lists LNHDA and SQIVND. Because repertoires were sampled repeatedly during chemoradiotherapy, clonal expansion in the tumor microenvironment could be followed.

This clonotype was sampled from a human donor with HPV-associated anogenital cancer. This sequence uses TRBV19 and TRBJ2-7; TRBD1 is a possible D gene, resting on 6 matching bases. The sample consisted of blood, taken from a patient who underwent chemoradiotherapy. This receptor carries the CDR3 CASRPQGSGSGEQYF. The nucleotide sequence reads TGTGCCAGTAGACCCCAGGGGAGTGGAAGTGGCGAGCAGTACTTC. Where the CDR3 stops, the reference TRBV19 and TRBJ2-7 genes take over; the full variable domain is DGGITQSPKYLFRKEGQNVTLSCEQNLNHDAMYWYRQDPGQGLRLIYYSQIVNDFQKGDIAEGYSVSREKKESFPLTVTSAQKNPTAFYLCASRPQGSGSGEQYFGPGTRLTVT.